This record concerns one T cell receptor beta chain sequence. No antigen is known for it. Trimming cost V 10 bases and J 4 bases; bases outside gene matches: 7. CDR3 size: 14 residues. Germline V CDR1 and CDR2: WNHNN, SYGVQD (reference sequence). This sample was included in a study of shared clonotypes between healthy human individuals. Study-wide findings and caveats: Generally, naive subsets came out with larger estimated richness than memory subsets.

Authors' analysis steps: ImmunoSEQ supplied junction-only sequences lacking quality scores, so filtering was different. Clones were read by immunoSEQ multiplex PCR, and TCRdb kept only the in-frame ones, dropping some. V, J and clone size were drawn from that table, and D and trimming were deduced from the DNA. The sample holds about 2.4 million clones; just over 90% are singletons and the top ten take around 0.15%. The TCR sequence derives from a man younger than 35 in good health. Sequenced: naive CD4+ T cells sorted from blood. Subset given: CD45RA+ positively selected. V usage is TRBV10-1 and J usage is TRBJ2-3; TRBD1 aligns across 11 bases. The CDR3 bases are TGCGCCACATCTGAGGGACAGGGGGCAGATACGCAGTATTTT. Translation: CATSEGQGADTQYF.